This T cell receptor beta chain was profiled in a study of cytomegalovirus exposure and HLA in healthy donors. PCR was performed using 60 Vbeta and 13 Jbeta primers. The protocol was immunoSEQ multiplex PCR, while the TCRdb copy is restricted to in-frame clones and leaves out a portion. Of 120,000 to 150,000 clones detected, 75% to 80% appear once; the ten largest clones hold around 1.6%. Germline V gene lookup returns CDR1 SGHDN and CDR2 FVKESK. CDR3 length: 18 residues. Trimming took off 1 base at V and 3 bases at J, with 20 bases between the two ends. As for this clone: Its antigen is not identified.

Study-wide findings and caveats: The study listed some 160 cytomegalovirus-associated TCR beta chains. It was likely that a cluster of highly shared sequence variants was a sequencing artifact.

The chain combines TRBV14 with TRBJ2-3, with D tentatively TRBD2 (5 bases). The sample was PBMCs. The receptor's source is a female donor in good health and CMV-seronegative. The CDR3 is CASSQGGWATTLTDTQYF. In DNA, the CDR3 is TGTGCCAGCAGCCAAGGAGGGTGGGCCACTACATTAACAGATACGCAGTATTTT.